This T cell receptor beta chain was documented in a study of blood T cell repertoires in COVID-19. Study-wide context: Acute and convalescent COVID-19 samples came from the United States, Italy and Spain.

This clone was counted a few times. Two negative PCRs, clearance, or symptom resolution characterized the recovered Cohort 3 donors. Germline V gene lookup returns CDR1 SGHDT and CDR2 YYEEEE. The length of the CDR3 is 14 residues. Unmatched junction bases numbered 7, after V lost 5 bases and J lost 2 bases. How the authors handled the data: Reference gene primer amplification gave estimated nucleated cell counts. Assay: immunoSEQ multiplex PCR; the TCRdb copy retains only in-frame clones and omits some. V, J and clone size derive from that table, while D and trimming were established from the DNA sequence. The sample holds about 340,000 clones; around 90% are singletons and the top ten take approximately 18%.

The TCR originated in a woman in her 30s who had recovered from COVID-19. The material sequenced was PBMCs or T cells enriched from blood (not recorded which). The chain employs TRBV5-6 and TRBJ2-7, with 7 bases matching TRBD2. CDR3 region: CASRREGLTYEQYF. CDR3 bases: TGTGCCAGCAGGAGGGAGGGCCTGACCTACGAGCAGTACTTC.